What follows are 6 T cell receptor beta chains derived from one specimen sequenced in a study of T cell repertoires in cytomegalovirus infection. TCRdb re-called the reads with MiXCR, one entry per CDR3 protein. The top ten hold 48% of the sample, which has 570,000 or so distinct CDR3 sequences, about 39% seen once. Which antigens these TCRs recognize remains unknown. Sequenced here: cultured PBMCs, sampled from culture after CMV antigen stimulation. The receptors originated from a human donor in good health (CMV status not recorded). Some clones in this sample may be carry-over from other donors' samples.

This clonotype appeared a few times. This chain links TRBV18 with TRBJ2-2; no firm D call. Trimming shortened V by 5 bases and J by 0 bases, and 7 bases separated the two germline ends. CDR3 length: 14 residues. The V gene's germline CDR1 is KGHSH and CDR2 LQKENI. The CDR3: CASSERTNTGELFF. The CDR3 bases are TGTGCCAGCTCAGAGAGGACGAACACCGGGGAGCTGTTTTTT.

The DNA for the CDR3 is TGCAGCGTTGGAGGTAGTTCGTACCAAGAGACCCAGTACTTC. Its translation: CSVGGSSYQETQYF. This chain connects TRBV29-1 to TRBJ2-5, with unresolved D. The CDR3 runs 14 residues. The V end was cut by 4 bases, the J end by 0 bases, with 12 bases between. In germline, CDR1 is SQVTM, CDR2 ANQGSEA.

The CDR3 here is CASSLLGLASSTDTQYF. DNA for the CDR3: TGTGCCAGCAGCTTATTAGGACTAGCGTCAAGCACAGATACGCAGTATTTT. The chain is built from TRBV7-2 and TRBJ2-3; 9 positions agree with TRBD2. This CDR3 has 17 residues. Germline CDR1 and CDR2: SGHTA and FQGNSA. The trim removed 2 bases at V and 0 bases at J, leaving 6 bases unmatched.

V usage is TRBV6-6 and J usage is TRBJ1-5; D is ambiguous. Germline CDR1 and CDR2: MNHNY and SVGAGI (reference sequence). V was cut by 2 bases and J by 3 bases, with 14 bases left in between. This CDR3 comprises 16 residues. CDR3: CASSYLKDLDNQPQHF. The CDR3 DNA reads as TGTGCCAGCAGTTACCTGAAGGACCTTGACAATCAGCCCCAGCATTTT.

The chain couples TRBV7-2 to TRBJ2-2, with 10 positions matching TRBD2. CDR3 size: 16 residues. With 2 bases clipped from V and 8 bases from J, the junction kept 8 bases outside the gene matches. Germline CDR1 SGHTA, CDR2 FQGNSA. The CDR3 nucleotides read TGTGCCAGCAGCTTACAGGCTAGCGGGGGCACGGGGGAGCTGTTTTTT. Translated, it gives CASSLQASGGTGELFF.

V is TRBV29-1 and J is TRBJ2-3, with D perhaps matching TRBD2 (5 bases). Germline V gene data show CDR1 as SQVTM and CDR2 as ANQGSEA. V lost 7 bases, J lost 2 bases, and 19 bases lay in between. The CDR3 spans 15 residues. CDR3 DNA: TGCAGCGCCGGACCTGCCGGGGTTCCCACAGATACGCAGTATTTT. Encoded protein: CSAGPAGVPTDTQYF.